A selection of T cell receptor beta chains follows, all from one sample in a study of cytomegalovirus exposure and HLA in healthy donors. Data came from immunoSEQ multiplex PCR; TCRdb stores just in-frame clones and leaves some out. The sample has over 200,000 clones; around 80% are singletons. Sequencing was done on a sample of PBMCs. The receptors stem from a male donor in good health and CMV-seronegative. CDR3s include the opening cysteine and the closing phenylalanine or tryptophan. D genes are given only for firm matches. The listing skips clone size in some rows; elsewhere it reads once, few, many or a size class.

J: TRBJ2-7; V: TRBV9; size: -; D: TRBD1; CDR3: CASSVGDRGAEQYF; DNA: TGTGCCAGCAGCGTAGGGGACAGGGGAGCTGAGCAGTACTTC
J: TRBJ2-5; V: TRBV9; size: -; D: TRBD1; CDR3: CASSVLPGQGPETQYF; DNA: TGTGCCAGCAGCGTTCTACCGGGACAGGGACCAGAGACCCAGTACTTC
J: TRBJ2-7; V: TRBV7-2; size: -; D: TRBD1; CDR3: CASSFTRDRGPYF; DNA: TGTGCCAGCAGCTTTACTCGGGACAGGGGGCCGTACTTC
J: TRBJ2-1; V: TRBV5-6; size: few; D: -; CDR3: CASTDRQPNEQFF; DNA: TGTGCCAGCACCGATCGACAGCCCAATGAGCAGTTCTTC
J: TRBJ2-1; V: TRBV7-6; size: -; D: -; CDR3: CASSLEAAEAHEQFF; DNA: TGTGCCAGCAGCTTAGAGGCGGCGGAGGCCCATGAGCAGTTCTTC
J: TRBJ2-2; V: TRBV18; size: -; D: -; CDR3: CASSPETGNTGELFF; DNA: TGTGCCAGCTCACCAGAGACAGGGAACACCGGGGAGCTGTTTTTT
J: TRBJ2-3; V: TRBV7-6; size: -; D: -; CDR3: CASSLAAGKTDTQYF; DNA: TGTGCCAGCAGCTTAGCGGCAGGGAAGACAGATACGCAGTATTTT
J: TRBJ1-3; V: TRBV7-2; size: few; D: -; CDR3: CASSPGGGSGNTIYF; DNA: TGTGCCAGCAGCCCGGGCGGGGGCTCTGGAAACACCATATATTTT
J: TRBJ1-1; V: TRBV7-9; size: -; D: TRBD1; CDR3: CASLTGQGSTEAFF; DNA: TGTGCCAGTTTGACCGGACAGGGCAGCACTGAAGCTTTCTTT
J: TRBJ1-4; V: TRBV5-1; size: -; D: -; CDR3: CASRVGVAIATNEKLFF; DNA: TGCGCCAGCAGGGTCGGAGTAGCGATTGCAACTAATGAAAAACTGTTTTTT